The 17 T cell receptor beta chains below were found in one sample sequenced in a study of OX40 agonist ivuxolimab in advanced cancers. Using immunoSEQ multiplex PCR, the repertoire was profiled, and TCRdb retains in-frame clones only, with some absent. The sample has more than 50,000 clones, around four fifths seen once. The sample in question was CD4+ or CD8+ T cells sorted from blood, obtained in a trial of the OX40 agonist ivuxolimab. The receptors derive from an adult with an advanced solid tumor such as melanoma, head and neck, liver or kidney cancer.

The V gene is TRBV9, the J gene TRBJ2-1; D uncertain. Germline V gene data show CDR1 as SGDLS and CDR2 as YYNGEE. This CDR3 is 12 amino acids long. The V and J ends lost 2 bases and 5 bases respectively, with 5 bases between them. The CDR3 sequence is CASSVDHNEQFF. CDR3 nucleotide sequence: TGTGCCAGCAGCGTTGACCACAATGAGCAGTTCTTC.

The chain carries TRBV6-5 and TRBJ2-1; 7 bases line up with TRBD2. The CDR3 sequence is 15 residues long. J lost 5 bases, V lost 6 bases, and 10 bases had no gene match. The germline CDR1 and CDR2 sequences are MNHEY and SVGAGI. Here the CDR3 reads CASSAMSGINNEQFF. The CDR3 DNA reads TGTGCCAGCAGCGCCATGAGCGGGATCAACAATGAGCAGTTCTTC.

The chain is built from TRBV5-1 and TRBJ2-7, with D unclear. The CDR3 extends over 13 amino acids. V lost 1 base, J lost 0 bases, and 5 bases lay in between. CDR1 and CDR2 from the germline V gene are SGHRS and YFSETQ. Written as DNA, the CDR3 is TGCGCCAGCAGCTTGATAAGCTCCTACGAGCAGTACTTC. It translates to CASSLISSYEQYF.

The rearrangement joins TRBV7-2 to TRBJ2-3; 7 nucleotides agree with TRBD1. Germline values: CDR1 SGHTA, CDR2 FQGNSA. The CDR3 loop spans 12 amino acids. The V gene end was trimmed by 5 bases and the J gene end by 6 bases; junction bases not matched to a gene: 2. The CDR3 DNA sequence: TGTGCCAGCAGCCCACAGGGGGATACGCAGTATTTT. Translated, it gives CASSPQGDTQYF. Full variable domain (rest looked up from reference TRBV7-2 and TRBJ2-3): GAGVSQSPSNKVTEKGKDVELRCDPISGHTALYWYRQSLGQGLEFLIYFQGNSAPDKSGLPSDRFSAERTGGSVSTLTIQRTQQEDSAVYLCASSPQGDTQYFGPGTRLTVL.

This clone was picked up a small number of times. The chain links TRBV27 to TRBJ2-3; possible D gene TRBD1, 5 bases. V shed 5 bases and J shed 3 bases, with 18 bases lying between them. CDR1 and CDR2 (germline): MNHEY, SMNVEV (reference sequence). The CDR3 sequence is 16 residues long. Written as DNA, the CDR3 is TGTGCCAGCAGTCCGCTTCAGGGAATGGGAACAGATACGCAGTATTTT. This sequence encodes CASSPLQGMGTDTQYF.

The chain combines TRBV6-6 with TRBJ2-3, with 9 bases lining up with TRBD2. The trim removed 7 bases at V and 5 bases at J, leaving 13 bases unmatched. In germline, CDR1 is MNHNY, CDR2 SVGAGI (reference sequence). The CDR3 is made up of 16 amino acids. The CDR3 spells CASNPFSGSEVDTQYF. CDR3 nucleotide sequence: TGTGCCAGCAACCCCTTTAGCGGGAGTGAGGTAGATACGCAGTATTTT.

The V call is TRBV7-9, the J call TRBJ1-1; D is possibly TRBD1 (5 bases). The length of the CDR3 is 11 residues. The germline V and J ends were trimmed by 10 bases and 1 base, with 7 bases remaining between them. The germline CDR1 and CDR2 sequences are SEHNR and FQNEAQ (reference sequence). The chain's CDR3 is CATQGNTEAFF. Here the CDR3 DNA reads TGTGCCACCCAGGGGAACACTGAAGCTTTCTTT.

This clone was seen a few times. The rearrangement joins TRBV7-9 to TRBJ1-1; D perhaps matches TRBD1 (5 bases). Germline CDR1 SEHNR, CDR2 FQNEAQ (reference sequence). The CDR3 covers 12 residues. V lost 5 bases to trimming and J lost 7 bases, with 11 bases between them. CDR3 nucleotide sequence: TGTGCCAGCAGCGAAACGACAGTTGAAGCTTTCTTT. This codes for CASSETTVEAFF.

The V gene is TRBV5-6, the J gene TRBJ2-6, with D hard to call. This CDR3 comprises 15 residues. The V and J ends lost 0 bases and 0 bases respectively, with 4 bases between them. CDR1 and CDR2 from the germline V gene are SGHDT and YYEEEE. The CDR3 region has the DNA TGTGCCAGCAGCTTGGTGGGCTCTGGGGCCAACGTCCTGACTTTC. This gives the protein CASSLVGSGANVLTF.

V usage is TRBV2 and J usage is TRBJ2-7; D perhaps matches TRBD1 (6 bases). Germline lookup yields CDR1 SNHLY and CDR2 FYNNEI. The CDR3 covers 15 residues. Trimming removed 6 bases from V and 6 bases from J, with 21 bases in between. CDR3 in amino acids: CASRSTGNVLAEQYF. CDR3 bases: TGTGCCAGCAGATCTACAGGGAACGTTTTGGCCGAGCAGTACTTC.

The chain recombines TRBV4-2 with TRBJ2-1; 10 bases map to TRBD2. The CDR3 consists of 16 residues. J lost 4 bases, V lost 4 bases, and 7 bases had no gene match. CDR1 is LGHNA, CDR2 YNFKEQ, per germline. The CDR3 bases are TGTGCCAGCAGCCGAGAAAAGCGGGAGGGTTACAATGAGCAGTTCTTC. Its translation is CASSREKREGYNEQFF.

The V gene is TRBV9, the J gene TRBJ2-3; D uncertain. The germline V gene has CDR1 SGDLS and CDR2 YYNGEE. V lost 2 bases to trimming and J lost 6 bases, with 10 bases between them. The CDR3 has 13 amino acids. The CDR3 region is CASSVALSDTQYF. In DNA form, the CDR3 reads TGTGCCAGCAGCGTGGCGTTATCGGATACGCAGTATTTT.

This clone was picked up one time. This rearrangement joins TRBV7-9 to TRBJ1-3; D is ambiguous. Trimming removed 1 base at V and 10 bases at J, with 11 bases between. This CDR3 has 13 residues. Per the germline V gene, CDR1 is SEHNR and CDR2 is FQNEAQ (reference sequence). The CDR3 DNA follows: TGTGCCAGCAGCTTAGGGGTCGTGGGAACCATATATTTT. It is translated as CASSLGVVGTIYF.

The rearrangement links TRBV5-1 to TRBJ2-5, with a tentative D call TRBD2 (5 bases). Germline V gene data show CDR1 as SGHRS and CDR2 as YFSETQ. The CDR3 is made up of 14 amino acids. Trimming left V 4 bases short and J 2 bases short, with 12 bases between. CDR3 sequence: CASSPTLGQETQYF. The CDR3 DNA is TGCGCCAGCAGCCCCACACTAGGACAAGAGACCCAGTACTTC.

The chain recombines TRBV10-3 with TRBJ2-5; TRBD1 agrees at 9 bases. Unmatched junction bases numbered 3, after V lost 5 bases and J lost 2 bases. The CDR3 consists of 14 residues. From germline, CDR1 is ENHRY and CDR2 SYGVKD. The CDR3 DNA reads as TGTGCCATCAGTTCGGGACAGGGACAAGAGACCCAGTACTTC. Encoded protein: CAISSGQGQETQYF.

The V gene is TRBV30, the J gene TRBJ2-7; D is unresolved. Germline lookup yields CDR1 GTSNPN and CDR2 SVGIG (reference sequence). The CDR3 contains 13 residues. Trimming left V 2 bases short and J 4 bases short, with 12 bases between. The CDR3 coding sequence is TGTGCCTGGAGTTCCCCCGTTGGTTACGAGCAGTACTTC. Residues: CAWSSPVGYEQYF.

This clone was seen only once. This rearrangement joins TRBV11-2 to TRBJ2-1; a possible D gene is TRBD1 (5 bases). This CDR3 spans 14 amino acids. Germline CDR1 is SGHAT and CDR2 is FQNNGV. V gave up 2 bases and J gave up 1 base, with 6 bases separating them. CDR3 sequence (DNA): TGTGCCAGCAGCTTACGGACATCCTACAATGAGCAGTTCTTC. Residues: CASSLRTSYNEQFF.